This TCR beta chain is from a study of shared clonotypes between healthy human individuals. Using immunoSEQ multiplex PCR, the repertoire was profiled, and TCRdb retains in-frame clones only, with some absent. The sample carries around 2.3 million clones, 90% to 96% recorded once. Study-wide findings and caveats: Inspection by rarefaction showed sorted-subset sequencing to be incomplete despite large depth.

About this clone: Its cognate antigen is unknown.

J was trimmed by 3 bases and V by 4 bases; bases with no gene match: 5. This CDR3 comprises 15 residues. Germline values: CDR1 SGHTS, CDR2 YDEGEE. The gene calls are TRBV5-8 and TRBJ1-5; 9 nucleotides align to TRBD1. The sample was naive CD4+ T cells sorted from blood. The sample's subset: CD45RA+ positively selected. This receptor was identified in a man between 18 and 29 years old in good health. CDR3 DNA: TGTGCCAGCAGCCAGGACAGGGGTGACAATCAGCCCCAGCATTTT. It specifies CASSQDRGDNQPQHF.